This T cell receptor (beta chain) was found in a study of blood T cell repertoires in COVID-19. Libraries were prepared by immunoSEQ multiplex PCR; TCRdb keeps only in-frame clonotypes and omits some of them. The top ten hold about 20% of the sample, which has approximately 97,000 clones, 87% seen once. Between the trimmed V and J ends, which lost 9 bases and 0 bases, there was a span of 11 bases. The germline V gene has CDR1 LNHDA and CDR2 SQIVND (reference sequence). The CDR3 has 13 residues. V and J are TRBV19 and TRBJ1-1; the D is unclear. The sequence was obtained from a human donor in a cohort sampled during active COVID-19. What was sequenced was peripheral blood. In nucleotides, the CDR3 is TGTGCCAGCCGGGTCACCTTGAACACTGAAGCTTTCTTT. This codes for CASRVTLNTEAFF.